The sequence of this T cell receptor beta chain was determined in a study of cytomegalovirus exposure and HLA in healthy donors. With 2 bases removed from V and 3 bases from J, the gap between germline ends came to 17 bases. The CDR3 extends over 18 amino acids. Germline loops: CDR1 KGHSY, CDR2 FQNENV. Amplification used 60 Vbeta primers and 13 Jbeta primers. Libraries were prepared by immunoSEQ multiplex PCR; TCRdb keeps only in-frame clonotypes and omits some of them. The table lists around 50,000 clones, around 80% of them singletons. With respect to this clone: Its antigen is not known.

Study observations and caveats: Across all donors, roughly uniform sequencing depth was an assumption of the presence/absence analyses. A few CMV-associated chains were confirmed in vitro to be specific for CMV antigens. Some TCR beta chains (roughly 150 of them) were listed as cytomegalovirus-associated. Sequences of the TCR beta chain were said to predict the HLA-A and HLA-B alleles of most subjects accurately.

Sequencing was performed on PBMCs. V usage is TRBV16 and J usage is TRBJ2-6, with D tentatively TRBD1 (6 bases). The TCR originated in a man aged 30-40 years in good health and CMV-seropositive. The CDR3 sequence: CASSQSSQGSGGANVLTF. For the CDR3, the DNA is TGTGCCAGCAGCCAAAGTTCACAGGGCAGCGGTGGGGCCAACGTCCTGACTTTC.